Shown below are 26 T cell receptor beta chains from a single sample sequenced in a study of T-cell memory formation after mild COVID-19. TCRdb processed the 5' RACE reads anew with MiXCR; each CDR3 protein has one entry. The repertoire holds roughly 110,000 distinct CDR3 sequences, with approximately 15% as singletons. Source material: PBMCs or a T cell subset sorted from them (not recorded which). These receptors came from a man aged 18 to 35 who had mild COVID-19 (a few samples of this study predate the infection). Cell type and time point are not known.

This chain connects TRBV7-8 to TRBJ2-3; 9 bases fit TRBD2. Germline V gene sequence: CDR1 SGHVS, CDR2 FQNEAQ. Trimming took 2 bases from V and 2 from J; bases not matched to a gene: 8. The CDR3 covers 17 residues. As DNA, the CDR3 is TGTGCCAGCAGCTTAATAGCGGGGGATTCCGTCACAGATACGCAGTATTTT. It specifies CASSLIAGDSVTDTQYF.

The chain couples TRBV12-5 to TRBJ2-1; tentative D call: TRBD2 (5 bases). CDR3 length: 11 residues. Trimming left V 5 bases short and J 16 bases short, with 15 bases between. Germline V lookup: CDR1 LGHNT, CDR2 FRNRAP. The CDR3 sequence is CASGPGLVGFF. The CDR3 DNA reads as TGTGCTAGTGGTCCCGGACTGGTAGGATTCTTC. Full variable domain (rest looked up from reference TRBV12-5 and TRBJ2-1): DARVTQTPRHKVTEMGQEVTMRCQPILGHNTVFWYRQTMMQGLELLAYFRNRAPLDDSGMPKDRFSAEMPDATLATLKIQPSEPRDSAVYFCASGPGLVGFFGPGTRLTVL.

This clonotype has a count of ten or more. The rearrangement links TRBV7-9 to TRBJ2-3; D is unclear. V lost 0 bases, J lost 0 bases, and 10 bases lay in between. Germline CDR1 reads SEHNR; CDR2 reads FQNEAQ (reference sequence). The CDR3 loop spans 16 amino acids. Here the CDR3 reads CASSLALELSTDTQYF. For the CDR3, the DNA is TGTGCCAGCAGCTTAGCGCTGGAACTTAGCACAGATACGCAGTATTTT.

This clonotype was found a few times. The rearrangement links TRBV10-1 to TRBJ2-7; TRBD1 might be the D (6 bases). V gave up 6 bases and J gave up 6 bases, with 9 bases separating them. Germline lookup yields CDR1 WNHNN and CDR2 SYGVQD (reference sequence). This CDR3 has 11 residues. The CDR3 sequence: CASSRGGEQYF. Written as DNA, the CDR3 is TGCGCCAGCAGCAGGGGTGGCGAGCAGTACTTC.

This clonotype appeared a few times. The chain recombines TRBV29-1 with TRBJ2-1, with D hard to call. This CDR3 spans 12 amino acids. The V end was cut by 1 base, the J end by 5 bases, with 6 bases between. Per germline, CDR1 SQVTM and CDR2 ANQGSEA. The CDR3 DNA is TGCAGCGTTGAAGGACGGAACAATGAGCAGTTCTTC. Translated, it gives CSVEGRNNEQFF.

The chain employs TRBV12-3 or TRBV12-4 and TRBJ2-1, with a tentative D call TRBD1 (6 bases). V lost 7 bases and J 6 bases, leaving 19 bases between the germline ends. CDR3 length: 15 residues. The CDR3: CASNPGTMAGNEQFF. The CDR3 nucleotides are TGTGCCAGCAACCCCGGGACAATGGCCGGCAATGAGCAGTTCTTC.

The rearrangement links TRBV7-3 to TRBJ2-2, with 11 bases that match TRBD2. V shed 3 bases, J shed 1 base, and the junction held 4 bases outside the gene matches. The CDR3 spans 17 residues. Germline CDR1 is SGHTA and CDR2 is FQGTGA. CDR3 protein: CASSFTLAGGNTGELFF. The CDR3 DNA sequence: TGTGCCAGCAGCTTCACCCTAGCGGGGGGGAACACCGGGGAGCTGTTTTTT.

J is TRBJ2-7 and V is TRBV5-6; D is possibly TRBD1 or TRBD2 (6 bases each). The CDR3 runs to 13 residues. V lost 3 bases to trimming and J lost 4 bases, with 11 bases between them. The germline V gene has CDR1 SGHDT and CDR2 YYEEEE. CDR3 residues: CASSSGAGYEQYV. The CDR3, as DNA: TGTGCCAGCAGCTCGGGGGCGGGGTACGAGCAGTACGTC.

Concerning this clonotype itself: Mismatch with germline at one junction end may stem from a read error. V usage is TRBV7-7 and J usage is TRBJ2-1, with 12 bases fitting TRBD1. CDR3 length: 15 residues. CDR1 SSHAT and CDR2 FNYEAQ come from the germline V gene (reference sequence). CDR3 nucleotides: TGTGCTAGCAGCTCTTGGGGGACAGGGGGCGATGAGCAGTTCTTC. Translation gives CASSSWGTGGDEQFF.

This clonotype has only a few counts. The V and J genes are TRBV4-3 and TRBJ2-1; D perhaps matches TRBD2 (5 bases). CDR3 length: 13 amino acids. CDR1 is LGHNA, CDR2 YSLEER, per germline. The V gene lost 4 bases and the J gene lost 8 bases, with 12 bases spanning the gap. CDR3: CASSLTRLDEQFF. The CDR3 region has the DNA TGCGCCAGCAGCCTTACTAGGTTAGATGAGCAGTTCTTC.

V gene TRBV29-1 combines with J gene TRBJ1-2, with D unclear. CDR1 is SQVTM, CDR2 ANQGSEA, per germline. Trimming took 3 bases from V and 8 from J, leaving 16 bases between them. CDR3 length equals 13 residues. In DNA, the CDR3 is TGCAGCGTTGAGTTGTATTCGGAAACGGGCTACACCTTC. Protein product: CSVELYSETGYTF.

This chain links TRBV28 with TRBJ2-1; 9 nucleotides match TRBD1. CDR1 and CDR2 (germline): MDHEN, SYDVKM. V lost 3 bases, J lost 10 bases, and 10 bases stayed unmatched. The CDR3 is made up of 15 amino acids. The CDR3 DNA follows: TGTGCCAGCAGTTTCGGGACAGGGTCTTTACTCGAGCAGTTCTTC. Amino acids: CASSFGTGSLLEQFF. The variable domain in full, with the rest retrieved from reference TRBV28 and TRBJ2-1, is DVKVTQSSRYLVKRTGEKVFLECVQDMDHENMFWYRQDPGLGLRLIYFSYDVKMKEKGDIPEGYSVSREKKERFSLILESASTNQTSMYLCASSFGTGSLLEQFFGPGTRLTVL.

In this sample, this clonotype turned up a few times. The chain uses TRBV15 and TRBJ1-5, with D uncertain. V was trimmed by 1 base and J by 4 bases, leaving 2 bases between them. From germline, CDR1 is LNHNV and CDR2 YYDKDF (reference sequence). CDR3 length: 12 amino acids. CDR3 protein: CATSRVNQPQHF. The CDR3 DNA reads TGTGCCACCAGCAGAGTTAATCAGCCCCAGCATTTT.

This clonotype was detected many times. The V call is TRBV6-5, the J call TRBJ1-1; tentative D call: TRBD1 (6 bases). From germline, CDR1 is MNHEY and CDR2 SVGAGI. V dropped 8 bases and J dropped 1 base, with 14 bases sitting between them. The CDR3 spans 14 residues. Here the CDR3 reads CASVYRAGNTEAFF. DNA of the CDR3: TGTGCCAGCGTCTACAGGGCCGGGAACACTGAAGCTTTCTTT.

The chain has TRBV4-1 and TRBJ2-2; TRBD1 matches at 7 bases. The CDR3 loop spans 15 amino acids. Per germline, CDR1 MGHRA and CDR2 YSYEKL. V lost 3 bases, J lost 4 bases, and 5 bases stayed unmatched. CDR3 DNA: TGCGCCAGCAGCCAGGACAGGCGGGTCACCGGGGAGCTGTTTTTT. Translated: CASSQDRRVTGELFF.

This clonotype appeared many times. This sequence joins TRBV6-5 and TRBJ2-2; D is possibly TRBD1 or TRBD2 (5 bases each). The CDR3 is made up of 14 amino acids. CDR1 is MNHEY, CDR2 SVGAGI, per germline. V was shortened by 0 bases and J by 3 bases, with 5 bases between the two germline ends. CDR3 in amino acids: CASSYSGDTGELFF. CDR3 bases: TGTGCCAGCAGTTACTCGGGGGACACCGGGGAGCTGTTTTTT.

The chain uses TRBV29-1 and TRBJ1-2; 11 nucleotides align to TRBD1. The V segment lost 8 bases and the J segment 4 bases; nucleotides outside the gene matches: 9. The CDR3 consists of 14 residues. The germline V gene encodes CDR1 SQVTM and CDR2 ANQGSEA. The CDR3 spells CSTGNGTGGYGYTF. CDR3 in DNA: TGCAGCACCGGCAATGGGACAGGGGGCTATGGCTACACCTTC.

The CDR3 DNA reads as TGTGCCAGCAGACCCGACAGGGGACCTGGCGATGAGCAGTTCTTC. It translates to CASRPDRGPGDEQFF. V gene TRBV6-4 combines with J gene TRBJ2-1; TRBD1 matches 8 bases. The ends lost 6 bases at V and 8 bases at J; junction bases unmatched: 12. The CDR3 sequence is 15 residues long. The germline V gene encodes CDR1 MRHNA and CDR2 SNTAGT.

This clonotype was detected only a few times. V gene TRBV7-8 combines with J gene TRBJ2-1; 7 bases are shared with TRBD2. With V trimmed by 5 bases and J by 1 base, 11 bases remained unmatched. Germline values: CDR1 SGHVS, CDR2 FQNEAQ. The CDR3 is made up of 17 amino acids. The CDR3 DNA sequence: TGTGCCAGCAGCACCCTCCACAGCGGGGATTCCTACAATGAGCAGTTCTTC. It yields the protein CASSTLHSGDSYNEQFF.

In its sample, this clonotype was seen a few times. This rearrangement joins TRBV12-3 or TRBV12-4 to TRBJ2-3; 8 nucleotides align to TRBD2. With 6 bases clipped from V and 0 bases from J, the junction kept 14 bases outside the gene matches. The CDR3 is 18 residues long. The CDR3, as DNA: TGTGCCAGCAGCCCCTGGTTAGCGGGGTTACCTAGCACAGATACGCAGTATTTT. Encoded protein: CASSPWLAGLPSTDTQYF.

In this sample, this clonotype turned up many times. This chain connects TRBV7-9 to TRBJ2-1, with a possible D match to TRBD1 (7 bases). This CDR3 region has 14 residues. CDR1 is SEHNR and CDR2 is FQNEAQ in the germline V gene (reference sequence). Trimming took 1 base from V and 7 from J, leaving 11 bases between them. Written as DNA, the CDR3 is TGTGCCAGCAGCTTAGAGGAGGGGGCTAATGAGCAGTTCTTC. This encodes CASSLEEGANEQFF. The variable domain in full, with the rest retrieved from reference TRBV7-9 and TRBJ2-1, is DTGVSQNPRHKITKRGQNVTFRCDPISEHNRLYWYRQTLGQGPEFLTYFQNEAQLEKSRLLSDRFSAERPKGSFSTLEIQRTEQGDSAMYLCASSLEEGANEQFFGPGTRLTVL.

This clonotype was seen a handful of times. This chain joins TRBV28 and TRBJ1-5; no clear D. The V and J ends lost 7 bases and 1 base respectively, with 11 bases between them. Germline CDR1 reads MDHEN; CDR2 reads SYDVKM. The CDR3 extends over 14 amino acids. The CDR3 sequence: CASTPVLSNQPQHF. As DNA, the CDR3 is TGTGCCAGCACCCCCGTTTTAAGCAATCAGCCCCAGCATTTT.

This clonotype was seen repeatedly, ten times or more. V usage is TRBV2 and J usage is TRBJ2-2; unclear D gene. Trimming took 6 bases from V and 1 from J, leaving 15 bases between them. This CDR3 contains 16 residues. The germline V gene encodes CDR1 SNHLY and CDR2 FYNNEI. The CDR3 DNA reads TGTGCCAGCAGGCAGCGTTTGGGTAGGAACACCGGGGAGCTGTTTTTT. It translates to CASRQRLGRNTGELFF.

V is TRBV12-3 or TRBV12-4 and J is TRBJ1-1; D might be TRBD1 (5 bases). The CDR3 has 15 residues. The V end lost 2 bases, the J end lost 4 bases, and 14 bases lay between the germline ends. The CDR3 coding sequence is TGTGCCAGCAGTTTATTAGTACCGGGGGGCACTGAAGCTTTCTTT. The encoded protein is CASSLLVPGGTEAFF.

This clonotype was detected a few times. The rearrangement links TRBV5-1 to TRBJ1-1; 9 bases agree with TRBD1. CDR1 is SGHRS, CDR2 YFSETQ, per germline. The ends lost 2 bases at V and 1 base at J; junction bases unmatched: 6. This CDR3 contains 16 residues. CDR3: CASSFIRTGANTEAFF. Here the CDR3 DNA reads TGCGCCAGCAGCTTTATTAGGACAGGGGCGAACACTGAAGCTTTCTTT.

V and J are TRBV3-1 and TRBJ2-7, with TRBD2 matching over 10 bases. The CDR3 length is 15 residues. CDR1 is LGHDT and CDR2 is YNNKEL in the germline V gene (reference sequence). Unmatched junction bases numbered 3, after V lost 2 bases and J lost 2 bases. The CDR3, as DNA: TGTGCCAGCAGCCAAACTAGCGGGGCGACCTACGAGCAGTACTTC. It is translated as CASSQTSGATYEQYF.